The 15 T cell receptor beta chains listed next were all sequenced from one sample in a study of cytomegalovirus exposure and HLA in healthy donors. PCR was performed using 60 Vbeta and 13 Jbeta primers. Sequencing was performed with immunoSEQ multiplex PCR; in TCRdb, only in-frame clones are kept and a portion is missing. The sample totals around 71,000 clones. Sequencing was carried out using PBMCs. The receptor set was obtained from a woman aged 25-40 years in good health and CMV-seronegative.

The rearrangement links TRBV29-1 to TRBJ2-5, with 9 bases identical to TRBD2. The J call may be mistaken, given a closer DNA end match to TRBJ2-7. The length of the CDR3 is 14 residues. The germline V gene encodes CDR1 SQVTM and CDR2 ANQGSEA. Here the CDR3 DNA reads TGCAGCGCTGCCAGCGGGAGGTTGATCGGCGAGCAGTACTTC. Amino acids: CSAASGRLIGEQYF.

The chain links TRBV5-1 to TRBJ1-2; TRBD1 agrees at 10 bases. The CDR3 covers 13 residues. Trimming at V came to 5 bases and at J to 8 bases, leaving 6 bases not matched to a gene. Germline V CDR1 and CDR2: SGHRS, YFSETQ. The CDR3 nucleotides read TGCGCCAGCAGTCCCGGACAGGGGGGAGGCTACACCTTC. Its translation: CASSPGQGGGYTF. The full variable domain, in which reference TRBV5-1 and TRBJ1-2 provide the parts outside the CDR3, is KAGVTQTPRYLIKTRGQQVTLSCSPISGHRSVSWYQQTPGQGLQFLFEYFSETQRNKGNFPGRFSGRQFSNSRSEMNVSTLELGDSALYLCASSPGQGGGYTFGSGTRLTVV.

The V gene is TRBV27, the J gene TRBJ2-1; maybe TRBD1 (6 bases). Germline loops: CDR1 MNHEY, CDR2 SMNVEV (reference sequence). V lost 5 bases and J 9 bases, leaving 17 bases between the germline ends. This CDR3 is 14 amino acids long. CDR3 in DNA: TGTGCCAGCAGTCTCTATCGTACAGGGAGTGAGCAGTTCTTC. Residues: CASSLYRTGSEQFF.

The chain recombines TRBV5-1 with TRBJ2-1, with TRBD2 matching 7 bases. With V trimmed by 2 bases and J by 9 bases, 5 bases remained unmatched. CDR1 SGHRS and CDR2 YFSETQ come from the germline V gene. The CDR3 is made up of 13 amino acids. CDR3 region: CASSFGPGGEQFF. CDR3 coding DNA: TGCGCCAGCAGCTTCGGACCGGGGGGTGAGCAGTTCTTC.

The chain carries TRBV30 and TRBJ1-2; D is undetermined. Germline CDR1 is GTSNPN and CDR2 is SVGIG (reference sequence). Trimming took off 3 bases at V and 4 bases at J, with 9 bases between the two ends. The CDR3 loop spans 12 amino acids. CDR3 amino acids: CAWRATTYGYTF. In DNA form, the CDR3 reads TGTGCCTGGAGGGCGACTACCTATGGCTACACCTTC.

CDR3 nucleotides: TGCGCCAGCAGCCAAGATCAGGGTCAAGGCTATGGCTACACCTTC. Its protein is CASSQDQGQGYGYTF. The genes are TRBV4-3 and TRBJ1-2; D may be TRBD1 (5 bases). V lost 0 bases, J lost 4 bases, and 12 bases lay in between. This CDR3 contains 15 residues. Per germline, CDR1 LGHNA and CDR2 YSLEER.

The chain links TRBV28 to TRBJ2-7; the match to TRBD2 covers 16 bases. The germline V gene encodes CDR1 MDHEN and CDR2 SYDVKM. The V segment lost 1 base and the J segment 2 bases; nucleotides outside the gene matches: 8. This CDR3 is built from 19 residues. The CDR3 bases are TGTGCCAGCAGTTTATTAGTAGGGACTAGCGGGAGGGATCCCTACGAGCAGTACTTC. Translation gives CASSLLVGTSGRDPYEQYF.

The chain combines TRBV14 with TRBJ2-7; weak D call: TRBD2 (6 bases). Germline values: CDR1 SGHDN, CDR2 FVKESK. With 3 bases removed from V and 4 bases from J, the gap between germline ends came to 7 bases. CDR3 length: 12 amino acids. This CDR3 is CASSQGGYEQYF. For the CDR3, the DNA is TGTGCCAGCAGCCAGGGAGGTTACGAGCAGTACTTC.

Notes on this clone: A junction boundary mismatches the germline segment, possibly from a read error. The J gene is TRBJ2-1, the V gene TRBV13; 8 positions agree with TRBD2. Germline CDR1 reads PRHDT; CDR2 reads FYEKMQ (reference sequence). The CDR3 covers 14 residues. CDR3 region: CASRLATSDNEQFF. CDR3 bases: TGTGCCAGCAGATTAGCGACTAGCGACAATGAGCAGTTCTTC.

For the CDR3, the DNA is TGTGCCAGCAGTGAATATGGGCCGCCAGGCTACACCTTC. This encodes CASSEYGPPGYTF. This chain joins TRBV2 and TRBJ1-2; D gene unclear. Trimming removed 2 bases from V and 8 bases from J, with 12 bases in between. Germline CDR1 reads SNHLY; CDR2 reads FYNNEI. This CDR3 comprises 13 residues.

The chain carries TRBV30 and TRBJ1-1, with D possibly matching TRBD1 (5 bases). The CDR3 covers 13 residues. Per germline, CDR1 GTSNPN and CDR2 SVGIG (reference sequence). V lost 2 bases, J lost 4 bases, and 11 bases lay in between. As DNA, the CDR3 is TGTGCCTGGAGTATTCGGGGGGGCACTGAAGCTTTCTTT. It specifies CAWSIRGGTEAFF.

This chain uses TRBV4-2 with TRBJ2-7; D gene uncertain. From germline, CDR1 is LGHNA and CDR2 YNFKEQ. CDR3 length: 15 residues. Trimming stripped 0 bases from V and 6 bases from J, with 15 bases between. The CDR3 DNA reads as TGTGCCAGCAGCCAAGAGGAGCTTTCTCCCGCCGAGCAGTACTTC. Translation gives CASSQEELSPAEQYF.

This rearrangement joins TRBV9 to TRBJ2-7; 7 bases map to TRBD1. Germline-derived CDR1 and CDR2 are SGDLS and YYNGEE. This CDR3 has 14 amino acids. The V gene end was trimmed by 0 bases and the J gene end by 2 bases; junction bases not matched to a gene: 2. CDR3 sequence reads: CASSVEQGAYEQYF. In DNA form, the CDR3 reads TGTGCCAGCAGCGTAGAGCAGGGGGCCTACGAGCAGTACTTC.

This chain connects TRBV4-1 to TRBJ1-1, with D uncertain. This CDR3 comprises 18 residues. V was trimmed by 1 base and J by 0 bases, leaving 18 bases between them. Germline CDR1 is MGHRA and CDR2 is YSYEKL. CDR3 DNA sequence: TGCGCCAGCAGCCAAGGTCTCATCGCGGGTGGCATGAACACTGAAGCTTTCTTT. This codes for CASSQGLIAGGMNTEAFF.

The V gene is TRBV19, the J gene TRBJ1-2; 9 bases align to TRBD1. Germline V gene sequence: CDR1 LNHDA, CDR2 SQIVND (reference sequence). Trimming at V came to 8 bases and at J to 6 bases, leaving 7 bases not matched to a gene. CDR3 length equals 13 residues. The CDR3 DNA reads as TGTGCCAGTGACTCGCGGACAGGGGATGGCTACACCTTC. The encoded protein is CASDSRTGDGYTF.